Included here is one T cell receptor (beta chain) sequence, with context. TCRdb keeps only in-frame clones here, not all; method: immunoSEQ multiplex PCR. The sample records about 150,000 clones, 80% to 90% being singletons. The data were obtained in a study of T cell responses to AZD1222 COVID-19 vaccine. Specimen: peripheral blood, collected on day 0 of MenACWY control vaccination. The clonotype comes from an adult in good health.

Here the CDR3 reads CASSLRASADYEQYF. The CDR3 DNA reads as TGTGCCAGCAGCTTACGAGCTAGCGCCGACTACGAGCAGTACTTC. V gene TRBV7-2 combines with J gene TRBJ2-7, with D perhaps matching TRBD2 (6 bases). Germline V gene sequence: CDR1 SGHTA, CDR2 FQGNSA. CDR3 length: 15 amino acids. With 2 bases removed from V and 3 bases from J, the gap between germline ends came to 14 bases.